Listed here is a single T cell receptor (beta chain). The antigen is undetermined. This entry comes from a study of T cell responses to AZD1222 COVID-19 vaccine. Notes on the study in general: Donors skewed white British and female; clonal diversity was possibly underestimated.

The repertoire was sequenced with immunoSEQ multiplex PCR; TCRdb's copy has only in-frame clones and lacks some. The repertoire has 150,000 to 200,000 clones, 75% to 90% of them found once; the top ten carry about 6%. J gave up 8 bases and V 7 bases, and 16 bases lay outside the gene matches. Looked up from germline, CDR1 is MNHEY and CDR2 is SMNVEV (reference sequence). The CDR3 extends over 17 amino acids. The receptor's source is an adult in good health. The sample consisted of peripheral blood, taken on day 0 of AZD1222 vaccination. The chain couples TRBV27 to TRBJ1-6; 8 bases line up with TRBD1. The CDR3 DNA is TGTGCCAGCACCTCTTACCCCGGACAGGGTGCTTATTCACCCCTCCACTTT. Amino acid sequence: CASTSYPGQGAYSPLHF.